A selection of T cell receptor beta chains follows, all from one sample in a study of cytomegalovirus exposure and HLA in healthy donors. Clones were sequenced by immunoSEQ multiplex PCR, and TCRdb holds only the in-frame ones, with some missing. In the table there are about 160,000 clones, around 72% of which are singletons. The sequenced sample was PBMCs. The receptors here all came from a female donor in good health and CMV-seronegative. Each CDR3 is given with its conserved first and last residue. A D gene is named only where the DNA matches it firmly. Not every row has a clone size; where given, it reads once, few, many or a size class.

v_gene: TRBV4-3; j_gene: TRBJ2-7; abundance: NA; d_gene: NA; CDR3nt: TGCGCCAGCAGCCAAACAATCATCTCCTACGAGCAGTACTTC; CDR3aa: CASSQTIISYEQYF
v_gene: TRBV10-3; j_gene: TRBJ2-3; abundance: NA; d_gene: NA; CDR3nt: TGTGCCATCAGTGAGAACCCCGAAGAGGTCTTTAGCACAGATACGCAGTATTTT; CDR3aa: CAISENPEEVFSTDTQYF
v_gene: TRBV18; j_gene: TRBJ2-3; abundance: NA; d_gene: NA; CDR3nt: TGTGCCAGCTCACCATCAAGCACAGATACGCAGTATTTT; CDR3aa: CASSPSSTDTQYF
v_gene: TRBV2; j_gene: TRBJ1-1; abundance: NA; d_gene: NA; CDR3nt: TGTGCCAGCAGTGGGGGGGGGAGATCTGAAGCTTTCTTT; CDR3aa: CASSGGGRSEAFF
v_gene: TRBV5-1; j_gene: TRBJ1-2; abundance: NA; d_gene: NA; CDR3nt: TGCGCCAGCAGCCCACAGGGAGGGGGGTCCTATGGCTACACCTTC; CDR3aa: CASSPQGGGSYGYTF
v_gene: TRBV7-8; j_gene: TRBJ2-5; abundance: NA; d_gene: TRBD2; CDR3nt: TGTGCCAGCAGCCCTAGGCGGACACGGGCGACTAGCGGGGGGGCCGTGGAGACCCAGTACTTC; CDR3aa: CASSPRRTRATSGGAVETQYF
v_gene: TRBV27; j_gene: TRBJ1-6; abundance: NA; d_gene: NA; CDR3nt: TGTGCCAGCAGTTTATCCTCCGGCGTAGGGAGTAATTCACCCCTCCACTTT; CDR3aa: CASSLSSGVGSNSPLHF
v_gene: TRBV5-8; j_gene: TRBJ1-3; abundance: NA; d_gene: TRBD1; CDR3nt: TGTGCCAGCAGCTTGGCTGGGACAGGGAACACCATATATTTT; CDR3aa: CASSLAGTGNTIYF
v_gene: TRBV19; j_gene: TRBJ1-1; abundance: NA; d_gene: TRBD1; CDR3nt: TGTGCCAGTAGTACGATTAGGACAGGGATGAACACTGAAGCTTTCTTT; CDR3aa: CASSTIRTGMNTEAFF
v_gene: TRBV4-2; j_gene: TRBJ2-3; abundance: NA; d_gene: TRBD2; CDR3nt: TGTGCCAGCAGCCAAGCACTAGCGGACACAGATACGCAGTATTTT; CDR3aa: CASSQALADTDTQYF
v_gene: TRBV27; j_gene: TRBJ1-6; abundance: NA; d_gene: NA; CDR3nt: TGTGCCAGCAGTTCCGGTCCGGGGGATTCACCCCTCCACTTT; CDR3aa: CASSSGPGDSPLHF
v_gene: TRBV9; j_gene: TRBJ2-7; abundance: NA; d_gene: TRBD2; CDR3nt: TGTGCCAGCAGCAACCGACGGGGGGAGGACGAGCAGTACTTC; CDR3aa: CASSNRRGEDEQYF
v_gene: TRBV6-1; j_gene: TRBJ1-1; abundance: NA; d_gene: TRBD1; CDR3nt: TGTGCCAGCAGGGGGACAGGGCAGGACACTGAAGCTTTCTTT; CDR3aa: CASRGTGQDTEAFF
v_gene: TRBV27; j_gene: TRBJ2-2; abundance: NA; d_gene: NA; CDR3nt: TGTGCCAGCAGTTTAGCAAGCAGGGCAGCCGGGGAGCTGTTTTTT; CDR3aa: CASSLASRAAGELFF
v_gene: TRBV2; j_gene: TRBJ2-5; abundance: NA; d_gene: NA; CDR3nt: TGTGCCAGCATGCGGGAAGAGACCCAGTACTTC; CDR3aa: CASMREETQYF
v_gene: TRBV10-2; j_gene: TRBJ1-1; abundance: NA; d_gene: NA; CDR3nt: TGCGCCAGCAGTGACCCAGTAGTCCAGGGGAACACTGAAGCTTTCTTT; CDR3aa: CASSDPVVQGNTEAFF
v_gene: TRBV7-9; j_gene: TRBJ1-1; abundance: NA; d_gene: TRBD1; CDR3nt: TGTGCCAGCAGCTCGACTCTCGGGACAGGGGGCACTGAAGCTTTCTTT; CDR3aa: CASSSTLGTGGTEAFF
v_gene: TRBV20-1; j_gene: TRBJ2-3; abundance: NA; d_gene: TRBD1; CDR3nt: TGCAGTGCTAGTCGGACAGGGGAGGGGTATTTT; CDR3aa: CSASRTGEGYF
v_gene: TRBV2; j_gene: TRBJ2-1; abundance: once; d_gene: TRBD1; CDR3nt: TGTGCCAGCAGGGGACAGGTACCGGCCTACAATGAGCAGTTCTTC; CDR3aa: CASRGQVPAYNEQFF
v_gene: TRBV25-1; j_gene: TRBJ1-1; abundance: NA; d_gene: NA; CDR3nt: TGTGCCAGCAGTGGCTCCAGGGGCAGAGGGGCTGAAGCTTTCTTT; CDR3aa: CASSGSRGRGAEAFF
v_gene: TRBV7-2; j_gene: TRBJ1-2; abundance: NA; d_gene: NA; CDR3nt: TGTGCCAGCAGCTTAGAAGGAGGTGGGGGCTACACCTTC; CDR3aa: CASSLEGGGGYTF
v_gene: TRBV30; j_gene: TRBJ2-7; abundance: NA; d_gene: TRBD1; CDR3nt: TGTGCCTGGAGTACCCACCCGACAGGGGAGAACTACGAGCAGTACTTC; CDR3aa: CAWSTHPTGENYEQYF
v_gene: TRBV19; j_gene: TRBJ1-1; abundance: NA; d_gene: NA; CDR3nt: TGTGCCAGTAGTATGCAGGCGCTACCGAACACTGAAGCTTTCTTT; CDR3aa: CASSMQALPNTEAFF
v_gene: TRBV7-9; j_gene: TRBJ1-3; abundance: NA; d_gene: NA; CDR3nt: TGTGCCAGCAGCTTACCCGAAACGAGACTCTCTGGAAACACCATATATTTT; CDR3aa: CASSLPETRLSGNTIYF
v_gene: TRBV5-1; j_gene: TRBJ2-1; abundance: NA; d_gene: NA; CDR3nt: TGCGCCAGCAGCTTGACTGGGCCTTCCTACAATGAGCAGTTCTTC; CDR3aa: CASSLTGPSYNEQFF
v_gene: TRBV7-9; j_gene: TRBJ1-1; abundance: NA; d_gene: NA; CDR3nt: TGTGCCAGCAGCCGGGAGGTGGCTGAAGCTTTCTTT; CDR3aa: CASSREVAEAFF
v_gene: TRBV6-1; j_gene: TRBJ2-1; abundance: NA; d_gene: TRBD2; CDR3nt: TGTGCCAGCAGTGCGAGCGGGGCTCTCGGTAGGAAGCAGTTCTTC; CDR3aa: CASSASGALGRKQFF
v_gene: TRBV7-6; j_gene: TRBJ2-7; abundance: NA; d_gene: TRBD1; CDR3nt: TGTGCCAGCAGCTGGGGTCCGGGACAGGGCGACGAGCAGTACTTC; CDR3aa: CASSWGPGQGDEQYF
v_gene: TRBV10-3; j_gene: TRBJ1-2; abundance: once; d_gene: NA; CDR3nt: TGTGCCATCAATGGTGGAGGGTTTAACTATGGCTACACCTTC; CDR3aa: CAINGGGFNYGYTF
v_gene: TRBV11-2; j_gene: TRBJ1-2; abundance: NA; d_gene: NA; CDR3nt: TGTGCCAGCAGCTTAAACAGGGACAACTATGGCTACACCTTC; CDR3aa: CASSLNRDNYGYTF
v_gene: TRBV2; j_gene: TRBJ2-7; abundance: few; d_gene: TRBD1; CDR3nt: TGTGCCAGCGGGGGACAGGGAATCAGCGAGCAGTACTTC; CDR3aa: CASGGQGISEQYF
v_gene: TRBV30; j_gene: TRBJ2-2; abundance: few; d_gene: NA; CDR3nt: TGTGCCTGGAGTGTAAGTGACCGAGGGACCGGGGAGCTGTTTTTT; CDR3aa: CAWSVSDRGTGELFF
v_gene: TRBV25-1; j_gene: TRBJ1-3; abundance: NA; d_gene: NA; CDR3nt: TGTGCCAGCAGTGCGCATTCCGGGACTCAAGGAAACACCATATATTTT; CDR3aa: CASSAHSGTQGNTIYF
v_gene: TRBV6-5; j_gene: TRBJ2-7; abundance: NA; d_gene: NA; CDR3nt: TGTGCCAGCAGTCCTATTAGCAGCTACTCCTACGAGCAGTACTTC; CDR3aa: CASSPISSYSYEQYF
v_gene: TRBV14; j_gene: TRBJ1-1; abundance: NA; d_gene: NA; CDR3nt: TGTGCCAGCAGCGTCGGGGGTTTGCGGTCTGGCACTGAAGCTTTCTTT; CDR3aa: CASSVGGLRSGTEAFF
v_gene: TRBV19; j_gene: TRBJ1-1; abundance: NA; d_gene: TRBD1; CDR3nt: TGTGCCAGTATGAGGACAGGGGCGAACACTGAAGCTTTCTTT; CDR3aa: CASMRTGANTEAFF
v_gene: TRBV6-1; j_gene: TRBJ1-4; abundance: NA; d_gene: NA; CDR3nt: TGTGCCAGCAGGGGCCGGGACTCTCAGCCGGGAAAACTGTTTTTT; CDR3aa: CASRGRDSQPGKLFF
v_gene: TRBV5-4; j_gene: TRBJ2-7; abundance: NA; d_gene: NA; CDR3nt: TGTGCCAGCAGCTTGGAAGGGGTAAAACCCTACGAGCAGTACTTC; CDR3aa: CASSLEGVKPYEQYF
v_gene: TRBV4-2; j_gene: TRBJ2-3; abundance: NA; d_gene: TRBD2; CDR3nt: TGTGCCAGCAGCCAATTCATAGCGGGGGGCCTCACAGATACGCAGTATTTT; CDR3aa: CASSQFIAGGLTDTQYF
v_gene: TRBV5-1; j_gene: TRBJ2-1; abundance: NA; d_gene: TRBD2; CDR3nt: TGCGCCAGCAGCTTGGAGACTAGCGGGGGCCGTGAGCAGTTCTTC; CDR3aa: CASSLETSGGREQFF
v_gene: TRBV6-1; j_gene: TRBJ1-2; abundance: NA; d_gene: TRBD1; CDR3nt: TGTGCCAGCAGTGAAGGGCGGGACAGGACCTCACTTAACTATGGCTACACCTTC; CDR3aa: CASSEGRDRTSLNYGYTF
v_gene: TRBV5-1; j_gene: TRBJ2-7; abundance: few; d_gene: TRBD1; CDR3nt: TGCGCCAGCAGGCCCGGACAGGGGATTTACGAGCAGTACTTC; CDR3aa: CASRPGQGIYEQYF
v_gene: TRBV6-4; j_gene: TRBJ2-1; abundance: NA; d_gene: TRBD1; CDR3nt: TGTGCCAGCAGTGAGTCAGGGGGCGAGGGCAATGAGCAGTTCTTC; CDR3aa: CASSESGGEGNEQFF
v_gene: TRBV5-4; j_gene: TRBJ2-1; abundance: few; d_gene: NA; CDR3nt: TGTGCCAGCAGTTCGACAGCTAAGAGCTCCTACAATGAGCAGTTCTTC; CDR3aa: CASSSTAKSSYNEQFF
v_gene: TRBV2; j_gene: TRBJ2-3; abundance: NA; d_gene: NA; CDR3nt: TGTGCCAGCGGACTAAGATGGGATACGCAGTATTTT; CDR3aa: CASGLRWDTQYF
v_gene: TRBV7-6; j_gene: TRBJ1-5; abundance: NA; d_gene: NA; CDR3nt: TGTGCCAGCAGCCCTTTACGGGAGCCCCAGCATTTT; CDR3aa: CASSPLREPQHF
v_gene: TRBV7-2; j_gene: TRBJ2-1; abundance: few; d_gene: NA; CDR3nt: TGTGCCAGCAGCTTAGCGGTAGTGGAGGATGAGCAGTTCTTC; CDR3aa: CASSLAVVEDEQFF
v_gene: TRBV7-2; j_gene: TRBJ1-5; abundance: once; d_gene: NA; CDR3nt: TGTGCCAGCACCTTCGGGCAGGGGATGCAGCCCCAGCATTTT; CDR3aa: CASTFGQGMQPQHF
v_gene: TRBV5-8; j_gene: TRBJ1-3; abundance: NA; d_gene: NA; CDR3nt: TGTGCCAGCAGCTCCCTCCCTAGGGGAAACACCATATATTTT; CDR3aa: CASSSLPRGNTIYF
v_gene: TRBV4-3; j_gene: TRBJ2-1; abundance: few; d_gene: TRBD1; CDR3nt: TGCGCCAGCAGCCAAGGGACAGGGGAGGGTGAGCAGTTCTTC; CDR3aa: CASSQGTGEGEQFF